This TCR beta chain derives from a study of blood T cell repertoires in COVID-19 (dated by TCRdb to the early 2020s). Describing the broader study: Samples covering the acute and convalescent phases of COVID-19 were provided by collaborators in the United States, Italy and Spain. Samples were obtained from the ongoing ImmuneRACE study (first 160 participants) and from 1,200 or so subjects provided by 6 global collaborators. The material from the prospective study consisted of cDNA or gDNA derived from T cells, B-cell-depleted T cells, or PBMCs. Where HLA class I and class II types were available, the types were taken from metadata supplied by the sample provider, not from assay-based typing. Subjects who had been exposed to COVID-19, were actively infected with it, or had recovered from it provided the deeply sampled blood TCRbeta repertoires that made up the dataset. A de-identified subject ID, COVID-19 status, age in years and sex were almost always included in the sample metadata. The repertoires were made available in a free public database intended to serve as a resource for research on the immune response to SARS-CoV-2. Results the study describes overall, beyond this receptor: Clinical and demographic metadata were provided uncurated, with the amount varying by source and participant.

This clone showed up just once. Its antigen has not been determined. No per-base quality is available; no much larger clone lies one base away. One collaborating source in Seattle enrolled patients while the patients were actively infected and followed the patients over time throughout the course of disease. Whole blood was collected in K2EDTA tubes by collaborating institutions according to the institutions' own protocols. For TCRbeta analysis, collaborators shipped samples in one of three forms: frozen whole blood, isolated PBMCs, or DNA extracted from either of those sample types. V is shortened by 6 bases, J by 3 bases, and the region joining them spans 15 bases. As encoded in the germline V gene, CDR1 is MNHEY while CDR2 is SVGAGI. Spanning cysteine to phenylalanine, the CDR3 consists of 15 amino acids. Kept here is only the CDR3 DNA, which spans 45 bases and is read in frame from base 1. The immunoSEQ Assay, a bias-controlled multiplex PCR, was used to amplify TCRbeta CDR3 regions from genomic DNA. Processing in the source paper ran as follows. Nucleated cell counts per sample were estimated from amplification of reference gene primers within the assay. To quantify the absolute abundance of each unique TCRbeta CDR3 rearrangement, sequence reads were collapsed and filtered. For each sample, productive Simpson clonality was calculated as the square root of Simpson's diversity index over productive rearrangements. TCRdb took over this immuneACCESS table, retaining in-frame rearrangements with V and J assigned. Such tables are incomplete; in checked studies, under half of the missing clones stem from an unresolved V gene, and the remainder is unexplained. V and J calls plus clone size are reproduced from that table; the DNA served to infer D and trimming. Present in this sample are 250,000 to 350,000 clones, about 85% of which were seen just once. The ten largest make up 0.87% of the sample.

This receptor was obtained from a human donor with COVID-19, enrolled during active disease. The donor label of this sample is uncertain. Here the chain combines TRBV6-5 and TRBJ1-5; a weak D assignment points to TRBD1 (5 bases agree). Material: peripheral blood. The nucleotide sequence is TGTGCCAGCAGGCCTGCTCAGGGCACCAATCAGCCCCAGCATTTT. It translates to CASRPAQGTNQPQHF.